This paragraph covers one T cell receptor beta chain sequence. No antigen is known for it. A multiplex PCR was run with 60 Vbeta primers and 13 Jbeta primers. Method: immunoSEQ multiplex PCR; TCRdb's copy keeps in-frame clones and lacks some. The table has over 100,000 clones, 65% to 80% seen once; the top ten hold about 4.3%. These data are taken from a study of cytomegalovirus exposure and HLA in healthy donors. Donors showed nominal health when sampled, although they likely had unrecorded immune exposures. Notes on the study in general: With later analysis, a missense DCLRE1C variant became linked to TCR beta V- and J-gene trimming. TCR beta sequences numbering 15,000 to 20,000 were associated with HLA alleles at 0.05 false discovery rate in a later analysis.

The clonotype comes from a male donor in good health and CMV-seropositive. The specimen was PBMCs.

In DNA, the CDR3 is TGTGCCAGCAGACCTGACAGGGAAGGGGAAAAACTGTTTTTT. Residues: CASRPDREGEKLFF. J is TRBJ1-4 and V is TRBV27; 7 bases are a match to TRBD1. Unmatched junction bases numbered 9, after V lost 6 bases and J lost 8 bases. CDR1 and CDR2 (germline): MNHEY, SMNVEV (reference sequence). There are 14 residues in the CDR3.